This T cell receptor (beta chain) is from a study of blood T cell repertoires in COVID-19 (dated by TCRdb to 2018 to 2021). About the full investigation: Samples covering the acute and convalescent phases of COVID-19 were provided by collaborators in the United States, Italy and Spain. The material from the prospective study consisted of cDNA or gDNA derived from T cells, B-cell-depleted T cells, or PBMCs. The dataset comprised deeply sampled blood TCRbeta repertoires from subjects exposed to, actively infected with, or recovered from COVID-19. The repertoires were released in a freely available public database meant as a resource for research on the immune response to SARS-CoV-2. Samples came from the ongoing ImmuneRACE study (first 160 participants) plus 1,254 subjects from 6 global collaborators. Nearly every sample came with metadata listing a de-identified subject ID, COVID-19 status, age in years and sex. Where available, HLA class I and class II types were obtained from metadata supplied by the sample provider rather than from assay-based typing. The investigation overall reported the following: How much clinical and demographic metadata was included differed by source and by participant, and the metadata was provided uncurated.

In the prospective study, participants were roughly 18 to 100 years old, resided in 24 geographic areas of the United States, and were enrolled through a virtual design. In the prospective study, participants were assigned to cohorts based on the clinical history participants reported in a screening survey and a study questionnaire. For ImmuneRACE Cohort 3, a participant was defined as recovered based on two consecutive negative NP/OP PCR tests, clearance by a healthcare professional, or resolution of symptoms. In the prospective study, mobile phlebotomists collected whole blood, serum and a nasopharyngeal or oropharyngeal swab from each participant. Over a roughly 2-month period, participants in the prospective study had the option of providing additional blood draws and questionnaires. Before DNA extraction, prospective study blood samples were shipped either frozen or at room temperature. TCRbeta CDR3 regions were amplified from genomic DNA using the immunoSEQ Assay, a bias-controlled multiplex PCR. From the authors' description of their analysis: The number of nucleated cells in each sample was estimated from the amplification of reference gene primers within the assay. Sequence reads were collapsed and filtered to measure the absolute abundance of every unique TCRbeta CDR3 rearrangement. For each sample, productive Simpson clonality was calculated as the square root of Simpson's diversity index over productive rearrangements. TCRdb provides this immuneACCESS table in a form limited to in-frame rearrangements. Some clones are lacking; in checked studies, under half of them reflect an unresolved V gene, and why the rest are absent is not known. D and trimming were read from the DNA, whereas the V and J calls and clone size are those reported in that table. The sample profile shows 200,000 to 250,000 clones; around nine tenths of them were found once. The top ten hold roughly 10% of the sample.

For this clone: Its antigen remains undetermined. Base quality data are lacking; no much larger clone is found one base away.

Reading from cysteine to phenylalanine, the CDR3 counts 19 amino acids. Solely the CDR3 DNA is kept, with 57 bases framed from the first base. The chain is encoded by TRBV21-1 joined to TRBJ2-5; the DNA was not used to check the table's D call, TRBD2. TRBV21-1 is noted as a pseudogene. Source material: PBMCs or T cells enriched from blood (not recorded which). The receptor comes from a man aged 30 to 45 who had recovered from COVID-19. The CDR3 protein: CASSKGGAASGEVRETQYF. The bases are TGTGCCAGCAGCAAAGGCGGGGCGGCTAGCGGGGAAGTTCGAGAGACCCAGTACTTC.